This TCR beta chain comes out of a study of T cell responses to AZD1222 COVID-19 vaccine. This clone was seen a few times. Produced via immunoSEQ multiplex PCR; TCRdb's table is partial and in-frame only. Of 90,000 to 120,000 clones in the sample, about 89% are singletons; the top ten hold about 6.6%. The CDR3 consists of 15 residues. Germline V gene lookup returns CDR1 SGHNT and CDR2 YYREEE (reference sequence). V gave up 0 bases and J gave up 1 base, with 7 bases separating them. Source: peripheral blood, taken on day 0 of AZD1222 vaccination. The V call is TRBV5-4, the J call TRBJ2-2; D is possibly TRBD1 (5 bases). This receptor was obtained from an adult in good health. The chain's CDR3 is CASSLGRGNTGELFF. CDR3 nucleotides: TGTGCCAGCAGCTTGGGTAGGGGGAACACCGGGGAGCTGTTTTTT.